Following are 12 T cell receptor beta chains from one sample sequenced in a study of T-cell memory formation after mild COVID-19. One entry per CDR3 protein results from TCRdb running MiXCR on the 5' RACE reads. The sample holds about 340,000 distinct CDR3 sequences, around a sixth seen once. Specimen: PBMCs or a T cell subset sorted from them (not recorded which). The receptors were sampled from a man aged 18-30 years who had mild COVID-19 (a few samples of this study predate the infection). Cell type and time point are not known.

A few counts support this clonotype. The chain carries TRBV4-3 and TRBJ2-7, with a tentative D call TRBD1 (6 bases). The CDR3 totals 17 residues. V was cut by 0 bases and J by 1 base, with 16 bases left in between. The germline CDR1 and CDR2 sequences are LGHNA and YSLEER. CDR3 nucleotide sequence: TGCGCCAGCAGCCAAGATTACAGGGAGTTATTTTCCTACGAGCAGTACTTC. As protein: CASSQDYRELFSYEQYF.

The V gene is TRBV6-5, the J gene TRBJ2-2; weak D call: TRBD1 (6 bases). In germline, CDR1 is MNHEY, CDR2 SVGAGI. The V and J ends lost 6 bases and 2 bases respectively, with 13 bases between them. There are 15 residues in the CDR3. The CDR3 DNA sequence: TGTGCCAGCAGCTACCGGACAGATAACACCGGGGAGCTGTTTTTT. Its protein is CASSYRTDNTGELFF.

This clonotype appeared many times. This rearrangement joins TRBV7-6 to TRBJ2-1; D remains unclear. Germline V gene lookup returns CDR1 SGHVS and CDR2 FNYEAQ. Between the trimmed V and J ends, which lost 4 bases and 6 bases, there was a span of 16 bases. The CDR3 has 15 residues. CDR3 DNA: TGTGCCAGCAGCTCCCCCCCGGCTAGGCCCAATGAGCAGTTCTTC. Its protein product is CASSSPPARPNEQFF. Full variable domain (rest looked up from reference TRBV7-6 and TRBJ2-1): GAGVSQSPRYKVTKRGQDVALRCDPISGHVSLYWYRQALGQGPEFLTYFNYEAQQDKSGLPNDRFSAERPEGSISTLTIQRTEQRDSAMYRCASSSPPARPNEQFFGPGTRLTVL.

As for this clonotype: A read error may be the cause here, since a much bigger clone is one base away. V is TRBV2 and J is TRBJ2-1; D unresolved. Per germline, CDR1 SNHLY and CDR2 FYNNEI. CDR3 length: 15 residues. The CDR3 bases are TGTGCTATGATTGCCAGGTCTCTTAACAACAATGAGCAGTTCTTC. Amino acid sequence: CAMIARSLNNNEQFF.

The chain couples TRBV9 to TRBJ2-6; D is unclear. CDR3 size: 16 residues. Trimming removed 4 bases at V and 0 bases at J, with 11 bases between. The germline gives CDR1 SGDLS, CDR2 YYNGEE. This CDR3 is CASSPETYSGANVLTF. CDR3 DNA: TGTGCCAGCAGCCCCGAGACGTACTCTGGGGCCAACGTCCTGACTTTC.

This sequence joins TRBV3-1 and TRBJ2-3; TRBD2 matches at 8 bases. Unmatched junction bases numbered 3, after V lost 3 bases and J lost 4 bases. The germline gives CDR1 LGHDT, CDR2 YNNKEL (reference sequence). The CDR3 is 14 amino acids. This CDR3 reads CASSQGLVADTQYF. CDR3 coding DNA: TGTGCCAGCAGCCAGGGACTAGTCGCAGATACGCAGTATTTT.

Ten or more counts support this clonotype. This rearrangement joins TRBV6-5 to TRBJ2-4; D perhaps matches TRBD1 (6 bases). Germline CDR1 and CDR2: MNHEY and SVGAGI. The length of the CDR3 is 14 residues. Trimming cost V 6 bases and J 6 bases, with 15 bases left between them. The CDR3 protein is CASRGLRGRNIQYF. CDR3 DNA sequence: TGTGCCAGCAGGGGCCTAAGGGGGAGAAACATTCAGTACTTC.

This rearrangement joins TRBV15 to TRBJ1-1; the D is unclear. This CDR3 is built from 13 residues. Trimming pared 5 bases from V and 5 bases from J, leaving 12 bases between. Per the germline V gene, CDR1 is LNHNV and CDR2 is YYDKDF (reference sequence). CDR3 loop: CATSPAFGTEAFF. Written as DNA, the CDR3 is TGTGCCACCAGCCCGGCTTTTGGGACTGAAGCTTTCTTT.

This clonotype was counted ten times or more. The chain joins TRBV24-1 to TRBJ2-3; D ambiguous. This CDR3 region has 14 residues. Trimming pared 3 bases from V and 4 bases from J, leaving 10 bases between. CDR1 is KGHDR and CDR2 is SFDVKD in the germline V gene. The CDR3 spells CATSDPKTADTQYF. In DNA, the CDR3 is TGTGCCACCAGTGATCCAAAAACCGCAGATACGCAGTATTTT.

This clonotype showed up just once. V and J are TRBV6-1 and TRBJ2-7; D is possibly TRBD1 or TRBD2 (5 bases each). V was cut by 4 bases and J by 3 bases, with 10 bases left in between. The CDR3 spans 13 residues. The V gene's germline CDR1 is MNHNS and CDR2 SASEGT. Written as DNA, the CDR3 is TGTGCCAGCAGTGCCCGGGACGGCTACGAGCAGTACGTC. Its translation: CASSARDGYEQYV.

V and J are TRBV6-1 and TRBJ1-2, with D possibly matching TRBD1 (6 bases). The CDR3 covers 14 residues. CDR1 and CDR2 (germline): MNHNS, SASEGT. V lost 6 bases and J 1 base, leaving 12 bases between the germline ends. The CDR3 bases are TGTGCCAGCAGGCTACTACAGGGTAACTATGGCTACACCTTC. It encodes CASRLLQGNYGYTF.

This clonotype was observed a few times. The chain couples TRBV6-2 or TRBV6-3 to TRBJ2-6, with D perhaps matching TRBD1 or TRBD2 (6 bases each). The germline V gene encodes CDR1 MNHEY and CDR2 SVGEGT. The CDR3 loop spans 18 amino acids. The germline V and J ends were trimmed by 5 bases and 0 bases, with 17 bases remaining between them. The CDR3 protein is CASSPRGTSYSGANVLTF. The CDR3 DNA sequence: TGTGCCAGCAGTCCCCGGGGGACAAGTTACTCTGGGGCCAACGTCCTGACTTTC.